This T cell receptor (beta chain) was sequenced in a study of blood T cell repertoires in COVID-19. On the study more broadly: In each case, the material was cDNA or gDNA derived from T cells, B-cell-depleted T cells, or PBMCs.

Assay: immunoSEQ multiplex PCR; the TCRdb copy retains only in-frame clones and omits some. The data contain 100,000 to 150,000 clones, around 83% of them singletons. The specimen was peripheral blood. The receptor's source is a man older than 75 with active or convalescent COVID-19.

The CDR3: CASSYLAGGLDNEQFF. As DNA, the CDR3 is TGTGCCAGCAGTTACTTAGCGGGGGGGCTCGACAATGAGCAGTTCTTC. The genes are TRBV6-2 or TRBV6-3 and TRBJ2-1; 11 bases are shared with TRBD2. Germline V gene lookup returns CDR1 MNHEY and CDR2 SVGEGT. Losses at the gene ends were 1 base for V and 5 bases for J; bases not matched to a gene: 4. The CDR3 is 16 amino acids.